This record concerns one TCR beta chain sequence. The target antigen is unknown. CDR1 PRHDT and CDR2 FYEKMQ come from the germline V gene (reference sequence). V lost 4 bases to trimming and J lost 4 bases; unmatched junction nucleotides: 4. This CDR3 region has 16 residues. The sample belongs to a study of graft-versus-host responses after intestinal transplantation. Study-level background: Isolated intestinal, liver-intestinal, or multivisceral transplants had been given to the recipients. The study's findings and limits: Recipient marrow held GvH clones, some first seen in ileum or blood. Individuals who had graft-donor T cell macrochimerism had allografts that showed high graft-versus-host to host-versus-graft clonal ratios.

Only in-frame clones appear in the TCRdb table, and some are missing; sequencing was by immunoSEQ multiplex PCR. The data contain around 20,000 clones, 95% of them seen just once; the ten biggest clones take up over 0.7%. Here the sequenced sample was PBMCs, taken 23 days after intestinal transplant. This chain links TRBV13 with TRBJ2-1; 13 bases align to TRBD2. The receptor's source is a human patient who received an intestinal transplant, so some T cells may come from the graft donor. In DNA form, the CDR3 reads TGTGCCAGCAGCTCGACGACTAGCGGGAGGTACAATGAGCAGTTCTTC. Translated: CASSSTTSGRYNEQFF.